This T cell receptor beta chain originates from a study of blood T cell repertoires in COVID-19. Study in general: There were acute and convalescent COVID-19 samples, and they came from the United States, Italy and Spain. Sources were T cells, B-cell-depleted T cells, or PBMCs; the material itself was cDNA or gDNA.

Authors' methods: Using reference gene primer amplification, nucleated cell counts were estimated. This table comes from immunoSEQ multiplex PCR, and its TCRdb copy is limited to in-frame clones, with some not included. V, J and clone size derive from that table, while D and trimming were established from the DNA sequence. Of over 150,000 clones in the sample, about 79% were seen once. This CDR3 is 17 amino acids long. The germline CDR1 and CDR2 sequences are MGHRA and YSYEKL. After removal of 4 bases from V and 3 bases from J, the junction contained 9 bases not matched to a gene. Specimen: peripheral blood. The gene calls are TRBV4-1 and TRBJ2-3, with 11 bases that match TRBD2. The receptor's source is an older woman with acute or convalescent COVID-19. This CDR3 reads CASSPTGLAGGTDTQYF. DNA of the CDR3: TGCGCCAGCAGCCCCACCGGGCTAGCGGGGGGAACAGATACGCAGTATTTT.